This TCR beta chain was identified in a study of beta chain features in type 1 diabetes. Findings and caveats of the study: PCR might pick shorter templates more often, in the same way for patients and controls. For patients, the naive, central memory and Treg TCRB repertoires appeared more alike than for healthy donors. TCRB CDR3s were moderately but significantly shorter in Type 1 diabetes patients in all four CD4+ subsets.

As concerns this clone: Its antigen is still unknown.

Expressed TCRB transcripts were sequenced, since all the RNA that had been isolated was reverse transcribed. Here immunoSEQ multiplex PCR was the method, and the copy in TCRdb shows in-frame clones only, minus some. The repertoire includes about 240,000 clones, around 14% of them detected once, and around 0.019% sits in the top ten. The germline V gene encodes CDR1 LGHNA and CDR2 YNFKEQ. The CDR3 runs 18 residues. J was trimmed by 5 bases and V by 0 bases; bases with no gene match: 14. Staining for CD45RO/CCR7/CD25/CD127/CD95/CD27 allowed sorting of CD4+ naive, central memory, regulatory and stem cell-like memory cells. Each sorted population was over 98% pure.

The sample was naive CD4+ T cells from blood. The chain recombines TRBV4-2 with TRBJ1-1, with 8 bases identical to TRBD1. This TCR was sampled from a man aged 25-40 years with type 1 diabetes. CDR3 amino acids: CASSQDSRGLGGRTEAFF. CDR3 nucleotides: TGTGCCAGCAGCCAAGATTCCAGGGGGCTTGGGGGGAGGACTGAAGCTTTCTTT.